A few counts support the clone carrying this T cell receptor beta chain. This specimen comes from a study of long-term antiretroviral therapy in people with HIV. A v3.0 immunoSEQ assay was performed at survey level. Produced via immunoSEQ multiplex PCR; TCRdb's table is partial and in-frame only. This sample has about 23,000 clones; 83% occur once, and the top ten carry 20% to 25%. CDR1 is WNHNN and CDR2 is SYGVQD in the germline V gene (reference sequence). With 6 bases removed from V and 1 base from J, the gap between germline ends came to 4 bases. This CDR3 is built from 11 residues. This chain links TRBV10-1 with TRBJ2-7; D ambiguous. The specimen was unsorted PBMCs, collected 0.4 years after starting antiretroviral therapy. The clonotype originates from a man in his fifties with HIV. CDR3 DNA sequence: TGCGCCAGCAGGTTATCCTACGAGCAGTACTTC. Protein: CASRLSYEQYF.